This is a list of T cell receptor beta chains from one sample in a study of immune cell composition in non-small cell lung cancer. Sequenced by immunoSEQ multiplex PCR; TCRdb stores in-frame clones only, minus some. Among about 8,000 clones listed, just under 80% were seen once. The sequenced sample consisted of lung tumor tissue. Receptor source: a human donor with non-small cell lung cancer. CDR3s include the opening cysteine and the closing phenylalanine or tryptophan. The D gene is left open where the match is weak. Clone size is shown for a subset of rows, as once, few, many or a class of expanded clone.

TRBD1 | - | TRBJ1-1 | TRBV19 | CASSAGADRAGAAFF | TGTGCCAGTAGTGCAGGGGCCGACAGGGCAGGTGCAGCTTTCTTT
- | - | TRBJ1-3 | TRBV6-5 | CASSYGGSGNTIYF | TGTGCCAGCAGTTACGGGGGCTCTGGAAACACCATATATTTT
- | - | TRBJ1-2 | TRBV6-5 | CASSYSTTGYTF | TGTGCCAGCAGTTACTCGACTACAGGCTACACCTTC
- | medium-sized | TRBJ1-5 | TRBV11-2 | CASSLGSYSNQPQHF | TGTGCCAGCAGCTTAGGCAGCTATAGCAATCAGCCCCAGCATTTT
- | - | TRBJ2-7 | TRBV5-5 | CASSTRANYEQYF | TGTGCCAGCAGCACACGAGCAAACTACGAGCAGTACTTC
- | - | TRBJ1-2 | TRBV5-3 | CASSGGDGGYTF | TGTGCCAGCAGCGGAGGAGACGGGGGCTACACCTTC
- | - | TRBJ1-1 | TRBV5-4 | CASSLDLTEAFF | TGTGCCAGCAGCTTGGACCTAACTGAAGCTTTCTTT
- | - | TRBJ1-2 | TRBV7-3 | CASSRDRQGGYTF | TGTGCCAGCAGCCGCGACAGGCAGGGTGGCTACACCTTC
TRBD2 | - | TRBJ2-1 | TRBV11-2 | CASSPWGGSYNEQFF | TGTGCCAGCAGCCCTTGGGGGGGCTCCTACAATGAGCAGTTCTTC
- | medium-sized | TRBJ1-6 | TRBV7-2 | CASSLSLSSYNSPLHF | TGTGCCAGCAGCTTATCCCTGAGCTCCTATAATTCACCCCTCCACTTT
- | - | TRBJ2-5 | TRBV20-1 | CSALGGETQYF | TGCAGTGCCCTCGGGGGCGAGACCCAGTACTTC
- | - | TRBJ1-1 | TRBV6-5 | CASSYRGYTEAFF | TGTGCCAGCAGTTACAGGGGATACACTGAAGCTTTCTTT
- | - | TRBJ2-1 | TRBV6-1 | CASSPPPYNEQFF | TGTGCCAGCAGTCCCCCCCCCTACAATGAGCAGTTCTTC
TRBD1 | - | TRBJ2-7 | TRBV19 | CASSMTGKGYEQYF | TGTGCCAGTAGTATGACAGGGAAAGGCTACGAGCAGTACTTC
- | - | TRBJ1-2 | TRBV6-6 | CASRLPNYGYTF | TGTGCCAGCAGGCTCCCTAACTATGGCTACACCTTC
TRBD1 | - | TRBJ2-5 | TRBV15 | CATSRGPQGAFGMTQETQYF | TGTGCCACCAGCCGCGGACCACAGGGGGCTTTCGGAATGACCCAAGAGACCCAGTACTTC
- | - | TRBJ1-2 | TRBV29-1 | CSVPDSRGGYTF | TGCAGCGTTCCGGACTCCCGGGGTGGCTACACCTTC
- | once | TRBJ2-7 | TRBV28 | CASSLAPTGPYEQYF | TGTGCCAGCAGTTTGGCCCCCACAGGGCCCTACGAGCAGTACTTC
TRBD1 | - | TRBJ1-5 | TRBV5-5 | CASSRQGNNQPQHF | TGTGCCAGCAGCCGACAGGGGAACAATCAGCCCCAGCATTTT
- | - | TRBJ2-5 | TRBV9 | CASSVSSGEVGETQYF | TGTGCCAGCAGCGTAAGCTCGGGGGAGGTAGGAGAGACCCAGTACTTC
- | medium-sized | TRBJ1-6 | TRBV5-1 | CAILDLRGQPTLIQTLHF | TGCGCCATCTTGGATTTAAGGGGCCAACCAACCCTAATTCAAACCCTCCACTTT
- | - | TRBJ2-2 | TRBV6-5 | CASSYGVLIGELFF | TGTGCCAGCAGTTACGGAGTTCTGATCGGGGAGCTGTTTTTT
- | few | TRBJ2-7 | TRBV11-2 | CASSSTRTVEQYF | TGTGCCAGCAGCTCTACCCGGACAGTCGAGCAGTACTTC
TRBD1 | medium-sized | TRBJ2-5 | TRBV6-5 | CASRRAGTGEETQYF | TGTGCCAGCAGGCGGGCCGGGACAGGGGAAGAGACCCAGTACTTC
- | once | TRBJ2-5 | TRBV5-6 | CASSFDRQETQYF | TGTGCCAGCAGCTTTGACAGACAAGAGACCCAGTACTTC
TRBD1 | few | TRBJ1-2 | TRBV4-3 | CASSPGTGGLPYGYTF | TGCGCCAGCAGCCCGGGGACAGGGGGCCTCCCCTATGGCTACACCTTC
- | - | TRBJ2-3 | TRBV11-3 | CASSRTLWDTQYF | TGTGCCAGCAGCCGTACCCTATGGGATACGCAGTATTTT
- | - | TRBJ1-6 | TRBV7-9 | CASSFREGDNSPLHF | TGTGCCAGCAGCTTCAGGGAAGGGGATAATTCACCCCTCCACTTT
- | - | TRBJ1-1 | TRBV10-3 | CAISSLGQTNTEAFF | TGTGCCATTTCCTCCTTAGGACAGACGAACACTGAAGCTTTCTTT
- | - | TRBJ2-5 | TRBV6-5 | CASSYVRGETQYF | TGTGCCAGCAGTTACGTAAGAGGGGAGACCCAGTACTTC
TRBD1 | - | TRBJ1-1 | TRBV4-3 | CASSLDPGQGSGAFF | TGCGCCAGCAGCCTCGACCCGGGACAGGGGTCGGGAGCTTTCTTT
- | - | TRBJ2-4 | TRBV10-2 | CASSDLTGRSENIQYF | TGCGCCAGCAGTGATCTGACAGGGAGGTCCGAAAACATTCAGTACTTC
TRBD2 | once | TRBJ2-2 | TRBV9 | CASSVASGGNTGELFF | TGTGCCAGCAGCGTAGCTAGCGGGGGGAACACCGGGGAGCTGTTTTTT
- | once | TRBJ2-7 | TRBV7-2 | CASSTRANYEQYF | TGTGCCAGCAGCACACGAGCAAACTACGAGCAGTACTTC
- | - | TRBJ2-3 | TRBV28 | CASSLSAEGTQYF | TGTGCCAGCAGTTTATCCGCAGAGGGGACGCAGTATTTT
- | - | TRBJ2-7 | TRBV7-2 | CASSFRQVSYEQYF | TGTGCCAGCAGCTTCCGACAGGTATCCTACGAGCAGTACTTC
- | - | TRBJ1-5 | TRBV28 | CASRTPGVNQPQHF | TGTGCCAGCAGAACCCCAGGGGTCAATCAGCCCCAGCATTTT
- | - | TRBJ1-1 | TRBV7-2 | CASSLSAGMNTEAFF | TGTGCCAGCAGCTTATCGGCAGGAATGAACACTGAAGCTTTCTTT
- | - | TRBJ1-1 | TRBV7-9 | CASSLDADEAFF | TGTGCCAGCAGCTTAGACGCCGATGAAGCTTTCTTT
- | - | TRBJ1-3 | TRBV5-1 | CASSLGGGGNTIYF | TGCGCCAGCAGCTTGGGGGGTGGCGGAAACACCATATATTTT
TRBD1 | - | TRBJ1-2 | TRBV28 | CASSLGRTGSARGYTF | TGTGCCAGCAGTTTGGGCCGGACAGGGTCGGCTAGGGGCTACACCTTC
- | - | TRBJ1-1 | TRBV11-3 | CASSPLGGDTEAFF | TGTGCCAGCAGCCCCCTTGGGGGAGACACTGAAGCTTTCTTT
- | - | TRBJ1-2 | TRBV6-6 | CASSYIGGYGYTF | TGTGCCAGCAGTTACATCGGCGGCTATGGCTACACCTTC
- | - | TRBJ2-5 | TRBV20-1 | CSAEHQETQYF | TGCAGTGCTGAGCACCAAGAGACCCAGTACTTC
TRBD2 | - | TRBJ2-5 | TRBV30 | CAWRGGLAGSKETQYF | TGTGCCTGGAGGGGTGGACTAGCGGGGTCCAAAGAGACCCAGTACTTC
- | few | TRBJ1-6 | TRBV7-9 | CASSLGVRGSPLHF | TGTGCCAGCAGCTTAGGAGTCCGAGGGTCACCCCTCCACTTT
- | once | TRBJ2-3 | TRBV27 | CASSAPWRDGTDTQYF | TGTGCCAGCAGTGCCCCTTGGAGGGACGGCACAGATACGCAGTATTTT
TRBD1 | few | TRBJ1-2 | TRBV5-1 | CASSRGQGNGYTF | TGCGCCAGCAGCCGAGGACAGGGGAATGGCTACACCTTC
- | - | TRBJ2-1 | TRBV7-2 | CASSFPYNEQFF | TGTGCCAGCAGCTTCCCCTACAATGAGCAGTTCTTC
TRBD2 | - | TRBJ2-5 | TRBV5-5 | CASSIALAGGRETQYF | TGTGCCAGCAGCATAGCTCTAGCGGGGGGGCGAGAGACCCAGTACTTC
- | - | TRBJ1-2 | TRBV4-3 | CASSQEAVNYGYTF | TGCGCCAGCAGCCAAGAAGCAGTTAACTATGGCTACACCTTC